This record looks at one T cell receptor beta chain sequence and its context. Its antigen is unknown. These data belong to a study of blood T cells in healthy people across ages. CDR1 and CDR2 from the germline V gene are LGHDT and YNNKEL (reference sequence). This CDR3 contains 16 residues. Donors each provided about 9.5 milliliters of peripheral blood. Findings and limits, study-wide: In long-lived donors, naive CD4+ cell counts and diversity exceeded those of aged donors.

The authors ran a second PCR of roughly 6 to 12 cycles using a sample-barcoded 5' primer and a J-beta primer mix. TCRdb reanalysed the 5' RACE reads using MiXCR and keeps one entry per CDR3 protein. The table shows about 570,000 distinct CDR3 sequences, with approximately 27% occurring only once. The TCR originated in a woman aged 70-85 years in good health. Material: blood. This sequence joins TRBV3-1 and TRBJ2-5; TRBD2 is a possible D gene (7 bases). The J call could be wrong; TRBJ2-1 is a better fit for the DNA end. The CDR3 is CASSQDLSGGRVEQFF. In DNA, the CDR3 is TGTGCCAGCAGCCAAGATCTATCCGGGGGGCGGGTTGAGCAGTTCTTC.